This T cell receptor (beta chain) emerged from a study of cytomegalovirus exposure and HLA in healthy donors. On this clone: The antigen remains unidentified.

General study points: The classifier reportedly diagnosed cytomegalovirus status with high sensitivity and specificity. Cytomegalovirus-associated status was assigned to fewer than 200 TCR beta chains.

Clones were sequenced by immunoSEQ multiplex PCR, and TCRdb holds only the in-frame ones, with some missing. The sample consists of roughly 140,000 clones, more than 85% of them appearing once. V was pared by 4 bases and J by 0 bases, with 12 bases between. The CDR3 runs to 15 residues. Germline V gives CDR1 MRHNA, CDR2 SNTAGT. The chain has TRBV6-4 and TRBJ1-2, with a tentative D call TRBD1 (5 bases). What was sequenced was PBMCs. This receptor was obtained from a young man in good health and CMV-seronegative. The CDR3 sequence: CASSAEGRSNYGYTF. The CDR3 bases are TGTGCCAGCAGTGCGGAGGGGCGATCTAACTATGGCTACACCTTC.